The rows below give T cell receptor beta chains drawn from one sample of a study of cytomegalovirus exposure and HLA in healthy donors. The data were produced by immunoSEQ multiplex PCR, yet TCRdb's version contains in-frame clones alone and is incomplete. Recorded for this sample: some 110,000 clones. The sequencing input was PBMCs. Every receptor here comes from a man in his forties in good health and CMV-seronegative. The conserved cysteine and the conserved F or W are not part of the CDR3 here.

v_call,cdr3_length,cdr3_aa
TRBV5-4,14,ASSSGGTGGTGELF
TRBV28,14,ASSWPQGREELGAF
TRBV11-2,12,VSSLTGEREKLF
TRBV7-9,15,ASSLASGLAGIYEQY
TRBV28,11,ASHFGGGREQY
TRBV5-1,13,ASTLTVSNTGELF
TRBV7-3,14,ASSRDRNPSTGELF
TRBV10-3,12,AISESFGNEKLF
TRBV11-3,14,ASSQTRTSYTGELF
TRBV7-3,14,ASSPSLIGGAYEQY
TRBV5-1,14,ASSLGGLAGSYEQY
TRBV6-5,9,ASSRGNEQF
TRBV5-1,13,ASSLKVMGTGEAF
TRBV29-1,15,SVANPGRRATGNTIY
TRBV7-6,13,ASSETSGGYGEQF
TRBV5-4,10,ASMGGNTEAF
TRBV11-3,13,ASSVTGGAADTQY
TRBV7-2,10,ASSLQGYGYT
TRBV10-3,12,AIRQPTNTGELF
TRBV11-2,13,ASSLERDPSYEQY
TRBV6-5,12,ASKRRDTSYEQY
TRBV4-2,13,ASSQVISSYNEQF
TRBV18,14,ASSPPPTRDPREQY
TRBV28,15,ASRGGGGFPTGYEQY
TRBV28,11,ASLPGGRTEAF
TRBV19,14,ASSMRGGTGTDTQY
TRBV27,11,ASSRSGDRSMY
TRBV9,14,ASSAIAGGGTDTQY
TRBV5-5,15,ASTGRGFLGDNQPQH
TRBV6-1,16,ASSEAHGWRAGANVLT
TRBV11-2,15,ASSLERATGVAYEQY